The 7 T cell receptor beta chains below all came from one sample that was sequenced in a study of OX40 agonist ivuxolimab in advanced cancers. This table comes from immunoSEQ multiplex PCR, and its TCRdb copy is limited to in-frame clones, with some not included. The sample has approximately 50,000 clones; roughly nine tenths are singletons. Sequences were derived from CD4+ or CD8+ T cells sorted from blood, sampled in a trial of the OX40 agonist ivuxolimab. All receptors derive from an adult with an advanced solid tumor such as melanoma, head and neck, liver or kidney cancer.

J is TRBJ1-2 and V is TRBV18, with 7 bases that match TRBD1. The CDR3 is made up of 13 amino acids. Trimming cost V 6 bases and J 4 bases; bases outside gene matches: 5. Germline CDR1 is KGHSH and CDR2 is LQKENI. The CDR3 sequence: CASSPDRAYGYTF. CDR3 DNA: TGTGCCAGCTCTCCTGACAGGGCCTATGGCTACACCTTC. The variable domain in full, completed from reference TRBV18 and TRBJ1-2, reads NAGVMQNPRHLVRRRGQEARLRCSPMKGHSHVYWYRQLPEEGLKFMVYLQKENIIDESGMPKERFSAEFPKEGPSILRIQQVVRGDSAAYFCASSPDRAYGYTFGSGTRLTVV.

The V gene is TRBV10-3, the J gene TRBJ2-7; D assignment may be TRBD1 or TRBD2 (6 bases each). Trimming took 2 bases from V and 0 from J, leaving 23 bases between them. The CDR3 contains 19 residues. Per the germline V gene, CDR1 is ENHRY and CDR2 is SYGVKD. Written as DNA, the CDR3 is TGTGCCATCAGTGAGCCCGGGACATGGAGGGGGGCCCCCTCCTACGAGCAGTACTTC. Protein sequence: CAISEPGTWRGAPSYEQYF.

This clone appeared a single time. The chain couples TRBV5-5 to TRBJ1-1; D might be TRBD1 (5 bases). The CDR3 has 15 amino acids. V dropped 0 bases and J dropped 1 base, with 10 bases sitting between them. The germline V gene has CDR1 SGHKS and CDR2 YYEKEE (reference sequence). The CDR3 here is CASSLGQLKNTEAFF. CDR3 DNA: TGTGCCAGCAGCTTGGGACAGCTAAAGAACACTGAAGCTTTCTTT.

The chain combines TRBV2 with TRBJ2-3, with D unclear. Germline CDR1 and CDR2: SNHLY and FYNNEI. This CDR3 comprises 12 residues. Trimming stripped 7 bases from V and 1 base from J, with 6 bases between. The CDR3: CASNTGTDTQYF. CDR3 DNA: TGTGCCAGCAACACTGGCACAGATACGCAGTATTTT.

This chain links TRBV6-1 with TRBJ1-1; D is possibly TRBD1 (6 bases). The V end lost 5 bases, the J end lost 4 bases, and 14 bases lay between the germline ends. The CDR3 is 14 residues long. Germline-derived CDR1 and CDR2 are MNHNS and SASEGT. The CDR3 DNA reads as TGTGCCAGCAGTTTCAGGGGACGGAGCACTGAAGCTTTCTTT. Translated, it gives CASSFRGRSTEAFF.

V usage is TRBV15 and J usage is TRBJ2-6; D is unresolved. CDR3 length: 14 amino acids. CDR1 is LNHNV, CDR2 YYDKDF, per germline (reference sequence). The V and J ends lost 4 bases and 1 base respectively, with 5 bases between them. The CDR3 here is CATSKPSGANVLTF. DNA of the CDR3: TGTGCCACCAGCAAACCTTCTGGGGCCAACGTCCTGACTTTC.

This chain uses TRBV19 with TRBJ1-2; possibly TRBD1 for D (6 bases). The V gene lost 4 bases and the J gene lost 5 bases, with 11 bases spanning the gap. Germline loops: CDR1 LNHDA, CDR2 SQIVND (reference sequence). The CDR3 runs 13 residues. The CDR3 DNA reads as TGTGCCAGTAGTACCAGGGGATATTATGGCTACACCTTC. Its protein product is CASSTRGYYGYTF.